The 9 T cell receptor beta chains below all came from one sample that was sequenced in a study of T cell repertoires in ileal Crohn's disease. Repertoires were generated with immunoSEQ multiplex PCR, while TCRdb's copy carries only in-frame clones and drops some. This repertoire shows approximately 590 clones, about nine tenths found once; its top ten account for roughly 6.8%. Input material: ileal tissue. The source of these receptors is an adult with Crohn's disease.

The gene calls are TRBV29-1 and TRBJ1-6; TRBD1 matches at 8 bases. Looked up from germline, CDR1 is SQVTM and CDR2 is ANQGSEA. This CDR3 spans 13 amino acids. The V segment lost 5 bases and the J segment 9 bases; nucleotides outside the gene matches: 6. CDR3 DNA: TGCAGCGTTATAGAAACAGGGGGTTCACCCCTCCACTTT. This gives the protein CSVIETGGSPLHF.

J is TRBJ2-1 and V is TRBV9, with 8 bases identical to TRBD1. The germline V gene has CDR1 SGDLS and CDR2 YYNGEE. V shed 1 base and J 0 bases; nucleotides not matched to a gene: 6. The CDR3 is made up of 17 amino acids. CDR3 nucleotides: TGTGCCAGCAGCGTACCCAAAACAGGGGGCTCCTACAATGAGCAGTTCTTC. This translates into CASSVPKTGGSYNEQFF.

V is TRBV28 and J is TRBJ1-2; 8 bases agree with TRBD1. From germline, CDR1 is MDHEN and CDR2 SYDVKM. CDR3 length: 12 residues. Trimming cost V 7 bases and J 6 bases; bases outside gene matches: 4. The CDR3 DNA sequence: TGTGCCAGCATTCAGGGGGCCCATGGCTACACCTTC. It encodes CASIQGAHGYTF.

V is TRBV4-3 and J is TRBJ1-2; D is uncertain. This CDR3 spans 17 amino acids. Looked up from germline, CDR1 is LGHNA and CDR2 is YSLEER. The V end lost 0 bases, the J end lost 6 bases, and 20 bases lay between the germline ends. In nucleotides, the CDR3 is TGCGCCAGCAGCCAAGATTCTCTCAATTCGGGAGAAGATGGCTACACCTTC. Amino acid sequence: CASSQDSLNSGEDGYTF.

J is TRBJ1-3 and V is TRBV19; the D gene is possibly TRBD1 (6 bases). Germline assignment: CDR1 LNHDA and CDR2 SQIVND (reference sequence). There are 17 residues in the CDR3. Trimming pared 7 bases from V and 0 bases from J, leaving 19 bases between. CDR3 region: CASTPRQASSSGNTIYF. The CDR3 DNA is TGTGCCAGTACACCCCGACAGGCATCGAGCTCTGGAAACACCATATATTTT.

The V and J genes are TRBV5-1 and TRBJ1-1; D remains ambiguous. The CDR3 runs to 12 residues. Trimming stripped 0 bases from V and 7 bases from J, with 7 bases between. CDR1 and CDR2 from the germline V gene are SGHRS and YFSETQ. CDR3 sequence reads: CASSLGFGEAFF. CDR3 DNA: TGCGCCAGCAGCTTGGGGTTCGGTGAAGCTTTCTTT. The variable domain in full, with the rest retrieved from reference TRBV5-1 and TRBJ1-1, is KAGVTQTPRYLIKTRGQQVTLSCSPISGHRSVSWYQQTPGQGLQFLFEYFSETQRNKGNFPGRFSGRQFSNSRSEMNVSTLELGDSALYLCASSLGFGEAFFGQGTRLTVV.

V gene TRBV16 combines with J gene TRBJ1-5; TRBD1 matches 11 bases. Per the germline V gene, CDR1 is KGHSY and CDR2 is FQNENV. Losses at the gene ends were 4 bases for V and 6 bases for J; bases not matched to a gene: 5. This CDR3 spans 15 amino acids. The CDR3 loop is CASSPWTGGGQPQHF. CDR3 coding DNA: TGTGCCAGCAGCCCCTGGACAGGGGGCGGTCAGCCCCAGCATTTT. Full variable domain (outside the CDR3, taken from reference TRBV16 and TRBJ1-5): GEEVAQTPKHLVRGEGQKAKLYCAPIKGHSYVFWYQQVLKNEFKFLISFQNENVFDETGMPKERFSAKCLPNSPCSLEIQATKLEDSAVYFCASSPWTGGGQPQHFGDGTRLSIL.

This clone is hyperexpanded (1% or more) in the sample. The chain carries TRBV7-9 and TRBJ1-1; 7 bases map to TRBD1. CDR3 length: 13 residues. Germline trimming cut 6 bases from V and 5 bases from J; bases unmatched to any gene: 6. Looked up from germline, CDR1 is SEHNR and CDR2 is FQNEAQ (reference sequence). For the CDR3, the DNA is TGTGCCAGCAGTCCGACAGGGAGGACTGAAGCTTTCTTT. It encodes CASSPTGRTEAFF.

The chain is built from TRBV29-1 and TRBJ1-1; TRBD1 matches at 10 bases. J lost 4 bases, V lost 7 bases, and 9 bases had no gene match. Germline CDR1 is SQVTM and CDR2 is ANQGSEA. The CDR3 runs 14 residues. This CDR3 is CSAEEDRGSTEAFF. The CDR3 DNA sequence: TGCAGCGCCGAGGAGGACAGGGGGTCCACTGAAGCTTTCTTT.